One sample yielded the 26 T cell receptor beta chains listed below, sequenced in a study of T cell responses to AZD1222 COVID-19 vaccine. Profiling relied on immunoSEQ multiplex PCR, and the TCRdb table lists in-frame clones only, not all of them. In the table there are around 120,000 clones, about 92% of which are singletons. The sequencing used peripheral blood, collected 28 days after the second AZD1222 dose. The receptors were gathered from an adult who received the AZD1222 COVID-19 vaccine.

This sequence joins TRBV19 and TRBJ2-1; weak D call: TRBD2 (5 bases). The CDR3 covers 14 residues. The V and J ends lost 1 base and 8 bases respectively, with 12 bases between them. From germline, CDR1 is LNHDA and CDR2 SQIVND (reference sequence). The chain's CDR3 is CASSIVLAGDEQFF. CDR3 bases: TGTGCCAGTAGTATAGTCCTAGCTGGAGATGAGCAGTTCTTC. Full variable domain (remainder filled in from reference TRBV19 and TRBJ2-1): DGGITQSPKYLFRKEGQNVTLSCEQNLNHDAMYWYRQDPGQGLRLIYYSQIVNDFQKGDIAEGYSVSREKKESFPLTVTSAQKNPTAFYLCASSIVLAGDEQFFGPGTRLTVL.

This sequence joins TRBV18 and TRBJ2-7; D may correspond to TRBD1 or TRBD2 (5 bases each). Deletions cut 3 bases from V and 7 bases from J, with 19 bases between. The length of the CDR3 is 15 residues. Germline V gene data show CDR1 as KGHSH and CDR2 as LQKENI. CDR3 region: CASSPLGGSEREQYF. CDR3 bases: TGTGCCAGCTCACCTCTTGGGGGATCCGAGAGGGAGCAGTACTTC.

V usage is TRBV27 and J usage is TRBJ2-7; 11 bases agree with TRBD2. V trimming: 3 bases; J trimming: 7 bases; junction bases outside the gene matches: 8. This CDR3 region has 15 residues. Per the germline V gene, CDR1 is MNHEY and CDR2 is SMNVEV (reference sequence). CDR3 coding DNA: TGTGCCAGCAGTTTTGGGACTAGCGGCATGCGGGAGCAGTACTTC. This encodes CASSFGTSGMREQYF.

This rearrangement joins TRBV9 to TRBJ2-2; D not certain. Per germline, CDR1 SGDLS and CDR2 YYNGEE. The CDR3 has 14 amino acids. V gave up 2 bases and J gave up 4 bases, with 9 bases separating them. CDR3 residues: CASSVRPGTGELFF. The CDR3 DNA follows: TGTGCCAGCAGCGTCCGCCCCGGCACCGGGGAGCTGTTTTTT.

The rearrangement joins TRBV12-3 or TRBV12-4 to TRBJ1-4; D gene unclear. The V gene lost 2 bases and the J gene lost 8 bases, with 9 bases spanning the gap. The CDR3 runs to 13 residues. This chain's CDR3 is CASSLRVREKLFF. In DNA, the CDR3 is TGTGCCAGCAGTTTACGGGTGAGGGAAAAACTGTTTTTT.

This rearrangement joins TRBV7-9 to TRBJ2-7; D perhaps matches TRBD2 (6 bases). The CDR3 sequence is 17 residues long. The germline CDR1 and CDR2 sequences are SEHNR and FQNEAQ (reference sequence). Trimming stripped 5 bases from V and 3 bases from J, with 23 bases between. The CDR3 DNA sequence: TGTGCCAGCAGCCCGTACCGGGGTGGAGGGACCCACTACGAGCAGTACTTC. Its protein is CASSPYRGGGTHYEQYF.

This chain links TRBV7-2 with TRBJ2-3; D gene unclear. Germline assignment: CDR1 SGHTA and CDR2 FQGNSA. CDR3 length equals 12 residues. Trimming took off 4 bases at V and 5 bases at J, with 7 bases between the two ends. CDR3 bases: TGTGCCAGCAGCTCGGCTAAAGATACGCAGTATTTT. Translating it yields CASSSAKDTQYF.

The chain couples TRBV6-5 to TRBJ1-1; 8 nucleotides align to TRBD1. Germline assignment: CDR1 MNHEY and CDR2 SVGAGI. J was trimmed by 6 bases and V by 6 bases; bases with no gene match: 12. The CDR3 contains 15 residues. CDR3 residues: CASRPHRGTGSEAFF. The DNA of the CDR3 is TGTGCCAGCAGGCCTCACCGAGGGACAGGCTCTGAAGCTTTCTTT.

The chain is built from TRBV27 and TRBJ1-2, with D tentatively TRBD1 (5 bases). Germline V lookup: CDR1 MNHEY, CDR2 SMNVEV (reference sequence). This CDR3 is 15 amino acids long. Trimming pared 8 bases from V and 5 bases from J, leaving 21 bases between. Here the CDR3 reads CASGYYDRPAYGYTF. The CDR3 DNA follows: TGTGCCAGCGGATACTACGACAGACCGGCTTATGGCTACACCTTC.

This clone has only one observation. The chain is built from TRBV6-8 and TRBJ1-5; 7 bases are a match to TRBD1. The germline CDR1 and CDR2 sequences are MNHGY and SAAAGT. The CDR3 sequence is 17 residues long. J was trimmed by 0 bases and V by 7 bases; bases with no gene match: 12. CDR3 region: CASNQGQRTYSNQPQHF. CDR3 in DNA: TGTGCCAGCAACCAGGGACAGCGAACTTATAGCAATCAGCCCCAGCATTTT.

V gene TRBV7-9 combines with J gene TRBJ2-5; 11 bases line up with TRBD2. CDR1 is SEHNR, CDR2 FQNEAQ, per germline (reference sequence). With V trimmed by 6 bases and J by 1 base, 7 bases remained unmatched. CDR3 length: 16 residues. The CDR3 DNA reads TGTGCCAGCAGTCTCTCCGGACTAGCGGGCCAAGAGACCCAGTACTTC. Translation gives CASSLSGLAGQETQYF.

The chain couples TRBV11-2 to TRBJ2-7; perhaps TRBD2 as D (5 bases). Trimming removed 5 bases at V and 2 bases at J, with 16 bases between. Germline-derived CDR1 and CDR2 are SGHAT and FQNNGV. CDR3 length: 15 amino acids. This CDR3 reads CASSTEPTIPYEQYF. CDR3 in DNA: TGTGCCAGCAGCACGGAACCGACTATTCCCTACGAGCAGTACTTC.

The rearrangement links TRBV12-3 or TRBV12-4 to TRBJ1-1, with D possibly matching TRBD1 (5 bases). The CDR3 is 13 residues long. Between the trimmed V and J ends, which lost 3 bases and 5 bases, there was a span of 10 bases. The CDR3 bases are TGTGCCAGCAGTTTCCAGGGTGGGACTGAAGCTTTCTTT. This gives the protein CASSFQGGTEAFF.

The rearrangement joins TRBV7-6 to TRBJ2-7, with 15 bases lining up with TRBD2. The CDR3 consists of 18 residues. The junction had 11 bases not matched to a gene; V was cut back by 4 bases and J by 4 bases. The germline V gene encodes CDR1 SGHVS and CDR2 FNYEAQ. CDR3 region: CASSSERTSGGARYEQYF. For the CDR3, the DNA is TGTGCCAGCAGCTCCGAACGGACTAGCGGGGGGGCCAGGTACGAGCAGTACTTC.

V usage is TRBV6-5 and J usage is TRBJ2-3; D gene ambiguous. The V gene lost 8 bases and the J gene lost 2 bases, with 11 bases spanning the gap. Germline V gene sequence: CDR1 MNHEY, CDR2 SVGAGI. The CDR3 length is 13 residues. The CDR3 DNA is TGTGCCAGCCTTGACCCGAACACAGATACGCAGTATTTT. This translates into CASLDPNTDTQYF.

The chain is built from TRBV7-6 and TRBJ2-3; 8 nucleotides align to TRBD1. The germline V gene encodes CDR1 SGHVS and CDR2 FNYEAQ. The CDR3 has 15 residues. Trimming at V came to 2 bases and at J to 4 bases, leaving 5 bases not matched to a gene. CDR3 protein: CASSLLAGGADTQYF. DNA for the CDR3: TGTGCCAGCAGCTTACTTGCAGGGGGCGCAGATACGCAGTATTTT. Full variable domain (rest looked up from reference TRBV7-6 and TRBJ2-3): GAGVSQSPRYKVTKRGQDVALRCDPISGHVSLYWYRQALGQGPEFLTYFNYEAQQDKSGLPNDRFSAERPEGSISTLTIQRTEQRDSAMYRCASSLLAGGADTQYFGPGTRLTVL.

This clone was seen only a few times. The V gene is TRBV29-1, the J gene TRBJ1-2, with 8 bases fitting TRBD1. Trimming cost V 7 bases and J 7 bases; bases outside gene matches: 5. Germline values: CDR1 SQVTM, CDR2 ANQGSEA. The CDR3 is 11 amino acids. For the CDR3, the DNA is TGCAGCGGAAGACAGGGGCTTGGCTACACCTTC. This sequence encodes CSGRQGLGYTF.

The count of this clone is one. The rearrangement joins TRBV27 to TRBJ2-7, with 14 bases matching TRBD2. CDR1 is MNHEY and CDR2 is SMNVEV in the germline V gene (reference sequence). The CDR3 has 15 residues. V was pared by 6 bases and J by 5 bases, with 6 bases of the junction left unmatched. CDR3 sequence (DNA): TGTGCCAGCAGGCGGACTAGCGGGGGGTCGCACGAGCAGTACTTC. This sequence encodes CASRRTSGGSHEQYF.

The CDR3 region has the DNA TGTGCCAGCAGCCCCGGACTAGCGGGGATTAACACCGGGGAGCTGTTTTTT. Its protein product is CASSPGLAGINTGELFF. The chain links TRBV9 to TRBJ2-2; 12 nucleotides match TRBD2. Germline V gene lookup returns CDR1 SGDLS and CDR2 YYNGEE. Unmatched junction bases numbered 6, after V lost 4 bases and J lost 2 bases. There are 17 residues in the CDR3.

The V gene is TRBV4-1, the J gene TRBJ2-7, with D unresolved. Germline V gene lookup returns CDR1 MGHRA and CDR2 YSYEKL. The CDR3 length is 15 residues. With 1 base removed from V and 0 bases from J, the gap between germline ends came to 10 bases. As DNA, the CDR3 is TGCGCCAGCAGCCAAGGCAAGCGAGGCTCCTACGAGCAGTACTTC. Its translation: CASSQGKRGSYEQYF.

The chain carries TRBV7-2 and TRBJ2-3; D remains ambiguous. The V gene lost 1 base and the J gene lost 0 bases, with 8 bases spanning the gap. CDR1 is SGHTA, CDR2 FQGNSA, per germline. This CDR3 spans 15 amino acids. The CDR3 sequence: CASSLGGTSTDTQYF. The CDR3 nucleotides read TGTGCCAGCAGCTTAGGCGGTACTAGCACAGATACGCAGTATTTT.

The rearrangement uses TRBV11-1 and TRBJ2-3, with D perhaps matching TRBD1 or TRBD2 (5 bases each). The CDR3 loop spans 16 amino acids. Germline values: CDR1 SGHAT, CDR2 FQDESV (reference sequence). V lost 5 bases and J lost 2, with 17 bases in between. The CDR3 loop is CASSPTGTRYTDTQYF. For the CDR3, the DNA is TGTGCCAGCAGCCCGACCGGGACGCGATACACAGATACGCAGTATTTT.

The gene calls are TRBV19 and TRBJ1-5; D is undetermined. Trimming removed 2 bases at V and 4 bases at J, with 12 bases between. This CDR3 is built from 15 residues. Germline CDR1 LNHDA, CDR2 SQIVND (reference sequence). As DNA, the CDR3 is TGTGCCAGTAGTATATCCGGGGTTCGGAATCAGCCCCAGCATTTT. Protein: CASSISGVRNQPQHF.

This chain links TRBV6-2 or TRBV6-3 with TRBJ2-4, with 7 bases aligning to TRBD2. The CDR3 is 14 residues long. Looked up from germline, CDR1 is MNHEY and CDR2 is SVGEGT. Trimming cost V 6 bases and J 5 bases; bases outside gene matches: 7. CDR3 sequence (DNA): TGTGCCAGCAGCCTCAGGGACTATGAAAACATTCAGTACTTC. Translation: CASSLRDYENIQYF.

This clone was seen a few times. This chain joins TRBV4-3 and TRBJ2-3; 9 bases match TRBD2. Germline values: CDR1 LGHNA, CDR2 YSLEER. The CDR3 is 19 residues long. The V gene end was trimmed by 0 bases and the J gene end by 6 bases; junction bases not matched to a gene: 16. The CDR3 spells CASSQEVQGRAGGWDTQYF. CDR3 nucleotides: TGCGCCAGCAGCCAAGAAGTCCAGGGGAGAGCGGGAGGTTGGGATACGCAGTATTTT.

This chain joins TRBV19 and TRBJ1-2; 9 nucleotides match TRBD1. From germline, CDR1 is LNHDA and CDR2 SQIVND (reference sequence). V lost 4 bases to trimming and J lost 8 bases; unmatched junction nucleotides: 11. This CDR3 comprises 15 residues. This chain's CDR3 is CASSTEIGTGIGYTF. CDR3 DNA sequence: TGTGCCAGTAGTACCGAAATTGGGACAGGGATCGGCTACACCTTC.